This record concerns one T cell receptor (beta chain) sequence. The record originates from a study of blood T cell repertoires in COVID-19. Participants were aged roughly 18 to 90 years from about 25 US areas. Donors were grouped by their self-reported clinical history. Assay used: immunoSEQ multiplex PCR; TCRdb lists only in-frame clones, some missing. The sample holds fewer than 250,000 clones; more than 80% are singletons and the top ten take less than 2%. The ends were cut back, 1 base at V and 5 bases at J, with 11 bases in the middle. The CDR3 sequence is 14 residues long. CDR1 and CDR2 from the germline V gene are SGHTA and FQGNSA.

The chain couples TRBV7-2 to TRBJ1-2; D uncertain. The sequencing input was PBMCs or T cells enriched from blood (not recorded which). This TCR was sampled from a man in his 60s who had recovered from COVID-19. CDR3 sequence reads: CASSLVLIGYGYTF. CDR3 coding DNA: TGTGCCAGCAGCTTAGTTTTGATCGGGTATGGCTACACCTTC.